These 28 T cell receptor beta chains were all obtained from the same sample, sequenced in a study of T cell changes during pregnancy in multiple sclerosis (dated by TCRdb to the late 2010s). The receptor library was made with the immunoSEQ multiplex PCR assay. Entries here come from immuneACCESS through TCRdb and include only in-frame sequences with V and J called. Some clones fail to appear in such tables; in the studies checked, an unresolved V gene covers under half of the shortfall, and the cause of the remainder is unknown. The sample table records some 69,000 clones; roughly 91% of these occur just once. The top ten constitute more than 2% of the sample. The sequencing here drew on peripheral blood, taken in the second trimester of pregnancy. The receptors shown here come from a female donor in good health, enrolled as a control in a pregnancy study.

V and J are TRBV27 and TRBJ1-5; no reliable D call. Trimming removed 6 bases from V and 6 bases from J, with 9 bases in between. CDR3 length: 12 residues. Germline V CDR1 and CDR2: MNHEY, SMNVEV (reference sequence). The CDR3: CASSFTGQPQHF. In nucleotides, the CDR3 is TGTGCCAGCAGCTTTACCGGTCAGCCCCAGCATTTT.

This chain joins TRBV27 and TRBJ1-5; TRBD1 matches 8 bases. V shed 4 bases and J 8 bases; nucleotides not matched to a gene: 7. The CDR3 is 14 amino acids. CDR1 is MNHEY, CDR2 SMNVEV, per germline (reference sequence). CDR3 nucleotide sequence: TGTGCCAGCAGTTCACAGGGGGGTGTGAAGCCCCAGCATTTT. This translates into CASSSQGGVKPQHF.

CDR3 bases: TGCGCCAGCAGCCCCTCTAGCGGGTCGCAGGGTGAGCAGTTCTTC. Encoded protein: CASSPSSGSQGEQFF. This chain uses TRBV5-1 with TRBJ2-1; 8 bases are shared with TRBD2. The length of the CDR3 is 15 residues. Unmatched junction bases numbered 12, after V lost 4 bases and J lost 9 bases. CDR1 SGHRS and CDR2 YFSETQ come from the germline V gene.

CDR3 region: CASSPSQTGANYGYTF. In nucleotides, the CDR3 is TGTGCCAGCTCCCCCTCCCAAACAGGAGCTAACTATGGCTACACCTTC. The rearrangement uses TRBV18 and TRBJ1-2; D might be TRBD1 (5 bases). Germline V lookup: CDR1 KGHSH, CDR2 LQKENI. Trimming took 6 bases from V and 0 from J, leaving 17 bases between them. The CDR3 contains 16 residues.

The chain combines TRBV10-3 with TRBJ2-2; a weak D match, TRBD1 (5 bases). V was cut by 4 bases and J by 2 bases, with 8 bases left in between. CDR1 ENHRY and CDR2 SYGVKD come from the germline V gene. The CDR3 has 14 residues. CDR3 nucleotide sequence: TGTGCCATCAGTGGACAGATAAACACCGGGGAGCTGTTTTTT. It is translated as CAISGQINTGELFF.

This clone was detected only once. The chain links TRBV29-1 to TRBJ2-3; 11 bases agree with TRBD2. The CDR3 has 19 residues. V shed 4 bases, J shed 0 bases, and the junction held 15 bases outside the gene matches. CDR1 SQVTM and CDR2 ANQGSEA come from the germline V gene. The CDR3 sequence: CSVVRLGSRLAGSTDTQYF. The CDR3 nucleotides read TGCAGCGTTGTCCGACTCGGGAGTCGACTAGCGGGGAGCACAGATACGCAGTATTTT.

This sequence joins TRBV12-5 and TRBJ2-1; 7 bases line up with TRBD1. Germline assignment: CDR1 LGHNT and CDR2 FRNRAP. The V gene end was trimmed by 5 bases and the J gene end by 9 bases; junction bases not matched to a gene: 7. CDR3 length: 13 amino acids. CDR3 DNA sequence: TGTGCTAGTGGTCCGACAGGGCTCGGTGAGCAGTTCTTC. Protein sequence: CASGPTGLGEQFF.

The chain recombines TRBV2 with TRBJ1-1; D is possibly TRBD1 (6 bases). Trimming left V 1 base short and J 4 bases short, with 16 bases between. The CDR3 sequence is 16 residues long. The germline CDR1 and CDR2 sequences are SNHLY and FYNNEI. The CDR3 here is CASSEEGGETGTEAFF. Written as DNA, the CDR3 is TGTGCCAGCAGTGAAGAAGGGGGTGAAACTGGCACTGAAGCTTTCTTT.

The rearrangement uses TRBV7-2 and TRBJ2-1, with 11 bases identical to TRBD1. Germline V gene sequence: CDR1 SGHTA, CDR2 FQGNSA. V was pared by 4 bases and J by 8 bases, with 7 bases of the junction left unmatched. This CDR3 contains 15 residues. CDR3 DNA sequence: TGTGCCAGCAGCTCCTGGGACAGGGGGGTCGATGAGCAGTTCTTC. It codes for CASSSWDRGVDEQFF.

The rearrangement uses TRBV11-2 and TRBJ1-4; D unclear. Per the germline V gene, CDR1 is SGHAT and CDR2 is FQNNGV. The V end lost 2 bases, the J end lost 5 bases, and 12 bases lay between the germline ends. The CDR3 runs 15 residues. The CDR3 spells CASSLRGLTNEKLFF. The CDR3 bases are TGTGCCAGCAGCTTAAGAGGGCTCACGAATGAAAAACTGTTTTTT.

In its sample, this clone was seen once. In DNA form, the CDR3 reads TGTGCCAGCAGGGGGGAGGATCTTTATGGCTACACCTTC. It is translated as CASRGEDLYGYTF. The chain couples TRBV6-6 to TRBJ1-2, with a weak D call TRBD1 (5 bases). CDR3 length: 13 amino acids. The germline CDR1 and CDR2 sequences are MNHNY and SVGAGI (reference sequence). Trimming stripped 6 bases from V and 5 bases from J, with 13 bases between.

The V call is TRBV10-1, the J call TRBJ2-2; a weak D match, TRBD2 (6 bases). Per the germline V gene, CDR1 is WNHNN and CDR2 is SYGVQD (reference sequence). The CDR3 runs 13 residues. V lost 5 bases and J 7 bases, leaving 11 bases between the germline ends. The CDR3 reads CASSRGGFGELFF. CDR3 DNA: TGCGCCAGCAGTCGAGGAGGGTTCGGGGAGCTGTTTTTT.

The V call is TRBV7-9, the J call TRBJ2-2, with D unresolved. Trimming removed 2 bases at V and 6 bases at J, with 7 bases between. The germline gives CDR1 SEHNR, CDR2 FQNEAQ (reference sequence). The CDR3 consists of 13 residues. The CDR3 loop is CASSLNAAGELFF. CDR3 bases: TGTGCCAGCAGCTTAAATGCGGCCGGGGAGCTGTTTTTT. Together with reference TRBV7-9 and TRBJ2-2, the CDR3 gives the full variable domain: DTGVSQNPRHKITKRGQNVTFRCDPISEHNRLYWYRQTLGQGPEFLTYFQNEAQLEKSRLLSDRFSAERPKGSFSTLEIQRTEQGDSAMYLCASSLNAAGELFFGEGSRLTVL.

This chain connects TRBV5-4 to TRBJ2-7, with 8 bases identical to TRBD1. The CDR3 contains 15 residues. The germline V gene encodes CDR1 SGHNT and CDR2 YYREEE (reference sequence). Germline trimming cut 4 bases from V and 8 bases from J; bases unmatched to any gene: 14. The CDR3 nucleotides are TGTGCCAGCAGCGGCCCGGGACAGGTACTTAGGAAGCAGTACTTC. It codes for CASSGPGQVLRKQYF. Variable domain in full (rest from reference TRBV5-4 and TRBJ2-7): ETGVTQSPTHLIKTRGQQVTLRCSSQSGHNTVSWYQQALGQGPQFIFQYYREEENGRGNFPPRFSGLQFPNYSSELNVNALELDDSALYLCASSGPGQVLRKQYFGPGTRLTVT.

The chain employs TRBV7-8 and TRBJ2-7, with 11 positions matching TRBD1. The CDR3 is 15 amino acids. V lost 5 bases and J lost 1; bases outside the gene matches: 4. CDR1 is SGHVS and CDR2 is FQNEAQ in the germline V gene. The CDR3 nucleotides read TGTGCCAGCAGCCTAGGGACAGGGGGTTCCTACGAGCAGTACTTC. Encoded protein: CASSLGTGGSYEQYF.

This clone was detected once. The rearrangement links TRBV30 to TRBJ1-3; possible D gene TRBD1, 6 bases. CDR1 and CDR2 from the germline V gene are GTSNPN and SVGIG (reference sequence). The CDR3 consists of 16 residues. V lost 2 bases and J 0 bases, leaving 14 bases between the germline ends. CDR3 protein: CAWSSPRTASGNTIYF. In DNA form, the CDR3 reads TGTGCCTGGAGTAGCCCGAGGACAGCCTCTGGAAACACCATATATTTT.

The chain has TRBV19 and TRBJ2-7; 7 bases align to TRBD2. Germline lookup yields CDR1 LNHDA and CDR2 SQIVND (reference sequence). After removal of 3 bases from V and 7 bases from J, the junction contained 9 bases not matched to a gene. The CDR3 extends over 14 amino acids. Here the CDR3 DNA reads TGTGCCAGTAGTATTGGCGGGAGCAGGCATGAGCAGTACTTC. It translates to CASSIGGSRHEQYF.

The chain uses TRBV5-6 and TRBJ1-5; tentative D call: TRBD1 (6 bases). The V gene lost 0 bases and the J gene lost 6 bases, with 7 bases spanning the gap. The CDR3 covers 13 residues. CDR1 and CDR2 (germline): SGHDT, YYEEEE. CDR3 sequence: CASSLVGGQPQHF. For the CDR3, the DNA is TGTGCCAGCAGCTTGGTAGGGGGTCAGCCCCAGCATTTT.

In this sample, this clone turned up a few times. The J gene is TRBJ2-1, the V gene TRBV28, with a weak D call TRBD1 (6 bases). Germline values: CDR1 MDHEN, CDR2 SYDVKM. The CDR3 loop spans 11 amino acids. Trimming took off 10 bases at V and 9 bases at J, with 13 bases between the two ends. The CDR3 region is CAIQQGREQFF. CDR3 bases: TGTGCCATACAACAGGGACGTGAGCAGTTCTTC. Full variable domain (remainder filled in from reference TRBV28 and TRBJ2-1): DVKVTQSSRYLVKRTGEKVFLECVQDMDHENMFWYRQDPGLGLRLIYFSYDVKMKEKGDIPEGYSVSREKKERFSLILESASTNQTSMYLCAIQQGREQFFGPGTRLTVL.

This clone was seen a few times. The genes are TRBV5-8 and TRBJ1-5; D perhaps matches TRBD1 (5 bases). From germline, CDR1 is SGHTS and CDR2 YDEGEE. Trimming cost V 3 bases and J 3 bases, with 13 bases left between them. The CDR3 runs to 15 residues. The CDR3 DNA reads as TGTGCCAGCAGCTCACAGGTACAACCCAATCAGCCCCAGCATTTT. Protein product: CASSSQVQPNQPQHF.

This chain links TRBV30 with TRBJ1-4; 8 bases align to TRBD1. The CDR3 totals 15 residues. Germline V gene data show CDR1 as GTSNPN and CDR2 as SVGIG (reference sequence). Trimming cost V 4 bases and J 11 bases; bases outside gene matches: 15. The DNA of the CDR3 is TGTGCCTGGACCAACCGGGACAGGTCGTTTGGGAAACTGTTTTTT. Amino acid sequence: CAWTNRDRSFGKLFF.

The chain uses TRBV18 and TRBJ1-2; 9 nucleotides agree with TRBD1. The germline gives CDR1 KGHSH, CDR2 LQKENI. V shed 6 bases, J shed 8 bases, and the junction held 10 bases outside the gene matches. CDR3 length equals 14 residues. CDR3 protein: CASSRDRELEGYTF. Written as DNA, the CDR3 is TGTGCCAGCTCGCGGGACAGGGAGTTGGAGGGCTACACCTTC.

This clone showed up just once. The CDR3 region is CASNPLGQRLVNGYTF. CDR3 nucleotides: TGTGCCAGCAATCCCTTGGGACAGCGTTTGGTAAATGGCTACACCTTC. This sequence joins TRBV28 and TRBJ1-2; 7 nucleotides line up with TRBD1. Per germline, CDR1 MDHEN and CDR2 SYDVKM. The CDR3 contains 16 residues. V lost 7 bases to trimming and J lost 6 bases; unmatched junction nucleotides: 17.

The V call is TRBV5-1, the J call TRBJ1-5, with 9 positions matching TRBD1. The ends lost 1 base at V and 5 bases at J; junction bases unmatched: 1. Germline V gene lookup returns CDR1 SGHRS and CDR2 YFSETQ. CDR3 size: 14 residues. In DNA, the CDR3 is TGCGCCAGCAGCTTGTGGACAGGGGATCAGCCCCAGCATTTT. The encoded protein is CASSLWTGDQPQHF. The whole variable domain, remainder taken from reference TRBV5-1 and TRBJ1-5, is KAGVTQTPRYLIKTRGQQVTLSCSPISGHRSVSWYQQTPGQGLQFLFEYFSETQRNKGNFPGRFSGRQFSNSRSEMNVSTLELGDSALYLCASSLWTGDQPQHFGDGTRLSIL.

A single count supports this clone. The chain employs TRBV14 and TRBJ2-3; 7 nucleotides line up with TRBD1. Germline V gene sequence: CDR1 SGHDN, CDR2 FVKESK. The V segment lost 2 bases and the J segment 3 bases; nucleotides outside the gene matches: 5. This CDR3 has 15 residues. DNA of the CDR3: TGTGCCAGCAGCCAACGGGACAGCCCTACAGATACGCAGTATTTT. This encodes CASSQRDSPTDTQYF.

The chain joins TRBV27 to TRBJ2-7; 12 bases match TRBD1. Germline CDR1 is MNHEY and CDR2 is SMNVEV (reference sequence). After removal of 3 bases from V and 6 bases from J, the junction contained 12 bases not matched to a gene. The CDR3 consists of 17 residues. CDR3 sequence reads: CASSFRHQMGQGAEQYF. The DNA of the CDR3 is TGTGCCAGCAGTTTCAGGCACCAGATGGGACAGGGGGCCGAGCAGTACTTC.

The rearrangement joins TRBV29-1 to TRBJ2-6; no clear D. V lost 5 bases and J lost 2, with 10 bases in between. The CDR3 has 14 residues. Germline CDR1 reads SQVTM; CDR2 reads ANQGSEA. Written as DNA, the CDR3 is TGCAGCGTTTTCGACACCACTGGGGCCAACGTCCTGACTTTC. This sequence encodes CSVFDTTGANVLTF.

Here the CDR3 DNA reads TGCGCCAGCAGCAACCCCAACAGGGCCACTGAAGCTTTCTTT. The encoded protein is CASSNPNRATEAFF. The J gene is TRBJ1-1, the V gene TRBV5-1; D possibly corresponds to TRBD1 (6 bases). Between the trimmed V and J ends, which lost 4 bases and 4 bases, there was a span of 14 bases. This CDR3 spans 14 amino acids. From germline, CDR1 is SGHRS and CDR2 YFSETQ.